This record concerns one T cell receptor (beta chain) sequence. Mismatch with germline at one junction end may stem from a read error. The germline V gene encodes CDR1 MNHEY and CDR2 SVGAGI. There are 13 residues in the CDR3. TCRdb re-analysed the 5' RACE reads in MiXCR, keeping a single row per CDR3 protein. Of some 150,000 distinct CDR3 sequences in the sample, under 25% were seen once. These data come from a study of T-cell memory formation after mild COVID-19. The chain employs TRBV6-5 and TRBJ2-3; D gene uncertain. The TCR was taken from an adult woman who had mild COVID-19 (a few samples of this study predate the infection). Cell type and time point are not known. Sequenced sample: PBMCs or a T cell subset sorted from them (not recorded which). The CDR3 bases are TGTGCCAGCAGTCAGGCACGCACAGATAAGCAGTATTTT. Residues: CASSQARTDKQYF.